These 5 T cell receptor beta chains share one sample of origin, sequenced in a study of T cell repertoires in ileal Crohn's disease. The sample's time point: neoterminal ileum biopsy at postoperative endoscopy, about 6 months after surgery. Sequenced by immunoSEQ multiplex PCR; TCRdb stores in-frame clones only, minus some. This sample carries 8,500 to 13,000 clones, around 72% of them seen once, and the ten largest clones take approximately 15%. Sequenced: ileal tissue. The source is an adult with Crohn's disease.

As regards this clone: The sample contains more than one DNA sequence encoding this CDR3. The chain carries TRBV12-5 and TRBJ1-1; a possible D gene is TRBD1 (5 bases). There are 13 residues in the CDR3. Deletions cut 5 bases from V and 5 bases from J, with 12 bases between. Germline V gives CDR1 LGHNT, CDR2 FRNRAP. CDR3 coding DNA: TGTGCTAGTGGTCTGGAACCAGGGACTGAAGCTTTCTTT. Translation gives CASGLEPGTEAFF. The entire variable domain, with the rest obtained from reference TRBV12-5 and TRBJ1-1, is as follows: DARVTQTPRHKVTEMGQEVTMRCQPILGHNTVFWYRQTMMQGLELLAYFRNRAPLDDSGMPKDRFSAEMPDATLATLKIQPSEPRDSAVYFCASGLEPGTEAFFGQGTRLTVV.

The chain is built from TRBV4-2 and TRBJ2-7, with D possibly being TRBD1 (6 bases). V lost 6 bases and J 4 bases, leaving 19 bases between the germline ends. Germline-derived CDR1 and CDR2 are LGHNA and YNFKEQ. The CDR3 contains 15 residues. CDR3 region: CASSLQPGHAYEQYF. The CDR3 nucleotides are TGTGCCAGCAGTCTGCAGCCGGGACACGCGTACGAGCAGTACTTC.

The chain employs TRBV4-1 and TRBJ1-5; TRBD1 aligns across 11 bases. The CDR3 is 17 amino acids. J was trimmed by 7 bases and V by 1 base; bases with no gene match: 9. CDR1 and CDR2 (germline): MGHRA, YSYEKL. CDR3 amino acids: CASSQATDRGHQQPQHF. As DNA, the CDR3 is TGCGCCAGCAGCCAAGCTACGGACAGGGGGCATCAGCAGCCCCAGCATTTT.

A few counts support this clone. The chain has TRBV5-1 and TRBJ2-2, with 7 bases identical to TRBD1. Germline CDR1 and CDR2: SGHRS and YFSETQ. This CDR3 region has 14 residues. V gave up 2 bases and J gave up 3 bases; unmatched junction bases: 1. CDR3 bases: TGCGCCAGCAGCTTCGACAGGGACACCGGGGAGCTGTTTTTT. Translated, it gives CASSFDRDTGELFF.

The rearrangement links TRBV5-1 to TRBJ2-3; 8 bases map to TRBD2. V shed 5 bases, J shed 1 base, and the junction held 6 bases outside the gene matches. Germline-derived CDR1 and CDR2 are SGHRS and YFSETQ. There are 15 residues in the CDR3. The CDR3 DNA reads as TGCGCCAGCAGTCGATTCGGGGGGGGCACAGATACGCAGTATTTT. Protein product: CASSRFGGGTDTQYF.